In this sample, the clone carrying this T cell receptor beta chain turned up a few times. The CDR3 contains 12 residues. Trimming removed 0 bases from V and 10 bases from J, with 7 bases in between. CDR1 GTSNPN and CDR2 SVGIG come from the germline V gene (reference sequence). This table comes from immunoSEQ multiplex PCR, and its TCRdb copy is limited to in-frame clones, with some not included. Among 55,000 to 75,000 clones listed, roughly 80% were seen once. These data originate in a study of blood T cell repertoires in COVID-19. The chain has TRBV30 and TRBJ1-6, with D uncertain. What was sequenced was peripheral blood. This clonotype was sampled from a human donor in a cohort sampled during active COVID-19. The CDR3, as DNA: TGTGCCTGGAGTGTCCTTTCGTCACCCCTCCACTTT. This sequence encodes CAWSVLSSPLHF.